This T cell receptor beta chain came from a study of T cell changes during pregnancy in multiple sclerosis. TCRdb's table, derived via immunoSEQ multiplex PCR, lists solely in-frame clones and lacks some. The table lists approximately 100,000 clones, approximately 92% of them singletons. This sample comprised peripheral blood, obtained in the second trimester of pregnancy. The sequence came from a female donor with multiple sclerosis, enrolled in a pregnancy study.

The CDR3, as DNA: TGTGCCAGCAGTTTGAAGGGGGGGACCCTTCTTTTGAAGCAGTTCTTC. Translation gives CASSLKGGTLLLKQFF. V gene TRBV28 combines with J gene TRBJ2-1, with D possibly TRBD2 on 7 matching bases. From germline, CDR1 is MDHEN and CDR2 SYDVKM. V was cut by 3 bases and J by 11 bases, with 23 bases left in between. This CDR3 spans 16 amino acids. Together with reference TRBV28 and TRBJ2-1, the CDR3 gives the full variable domain: DVKVTQSSRYLVKRTGEKVFLECVQDMDHENMFWYRQDPGLGLRLIYFSYDVKMKEKGDIPEGYSVSREKKERFSLILESASTNQTSMYLCASSLKGGTLLLKQFFGPGTRLTVL.